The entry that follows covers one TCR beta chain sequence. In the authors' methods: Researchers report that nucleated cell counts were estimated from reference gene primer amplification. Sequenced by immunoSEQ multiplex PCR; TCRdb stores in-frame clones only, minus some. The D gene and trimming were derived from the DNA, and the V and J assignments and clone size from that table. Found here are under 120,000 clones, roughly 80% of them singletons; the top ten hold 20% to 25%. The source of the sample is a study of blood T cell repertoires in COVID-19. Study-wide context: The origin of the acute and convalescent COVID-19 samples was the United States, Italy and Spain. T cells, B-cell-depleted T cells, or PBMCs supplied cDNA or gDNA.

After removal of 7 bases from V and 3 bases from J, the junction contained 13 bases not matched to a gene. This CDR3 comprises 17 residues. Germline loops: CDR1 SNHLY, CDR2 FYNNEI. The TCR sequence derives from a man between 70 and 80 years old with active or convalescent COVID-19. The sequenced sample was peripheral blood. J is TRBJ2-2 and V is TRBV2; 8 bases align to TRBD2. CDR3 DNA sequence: TGTGCCAGCACTAGGGAGGGAGCGGGAGTGGACACCGGGGAGCTGTTTTTT. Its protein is CASTREGAGVDTGELFF.